Below are 25 T cell receptor beta chains sequenced from a single sample in a study of CD4 T cells in relation to SARS-CoV-2 and coronaviruses. Clones were sequenced by immunoSEQ multiplex PCR, and TCRdb holds only the in-frame ones, with some missing. The sample consists of some 20,000 clones, around 76% of them appearing once. No antigens are known for them. Unexposed donor CD4+ T cells date from about 2011-2018, before the COVID-19 pandemic. Isolation of CD4+ T cells took place after roughly nine days in culture. Sequenced input: CD4+ T cells from PBMCs, cultured in vitro. Every receptor here comes from a human donor in good health.

The chain joins TRBV7-9 to TRBJ1-4; TRBD1 matches 7 bases. The V gene end was trimmed by 5 bases and the J gene end by 10 bases; junction bases not matched to a gene: 19. Germline assignment: CDR1 SEHNR and CDR2 FQNEAQ (reference sequence). CDR3 size: 17 residues. CDR3 in amino acids: CASSLPQVGRGMAKLFF. CDR3 bases: TGTGCCAGCAGCCTGCCCCAGGTGGGCAGGGGGATGGCAAAACTGTTTTTT.

The rearrangement links TRBV12-3 or TRBV12-4 to TRBJ1-3; D may be TRBD1 (5 bases). Between the trimmed V and J ends, which lost 10 bases and 8 bases, there was a span of 15 bases. The CDR3 has 12 residues. The CDR3 DNA reads TGTGCCACCCGAGGGGCGCTTGACACCATATATTTT. Protein: CATRGALDTIYF.

The rearrangement uses TRBV19 and TRBJ1-2; D gene ambiguous. Trimming shortened V by 3 bases and J by 7 bases, and 9 bases separated the two germline ends. Germline lookup yields CDR1 LNHDA and CDR2 SQIVND (reference sequence). The CDR3 consists of 12 residues. DNA for the CDR3: TGTGCCAGTAGTATGCGGGAAGGTGGCTACACCTTC. This encodes CASSMREGGYTF.

This chain links TRBV30 with TRBJ1-5; D gene unclear. The CDR3 totals 13 residues. Trimming took off 0 bases at V and 3 bases at J, with 6 bases between the two ends. In germline, CDR1 is GTSNPN, CDR2 SVGIG (reference sequence). This CDR3 reads CAWSVQANQPQHF. As DNA, the CDR3 is TGTGCCTGGAGTGTGCAGGCCAATCAGCCCCAGCATTTT.

This chain joins TRBV28 and TRBJ1-1; unclear D gene. The V and J ends lost 6 bases and 7 bases respectively, with 12 bases between them. CDR1 MDHEN and CDR2 SYDVKM come from the germline V gene. The CDR3 loop spans 12 amino acids. This chain's CDR3 is CASSRGLYEAFF. The CDR3 DNA reads TGTGCCAGCAGCCGCGGACTCTATGAAGCTTTCTTT.

The V gene is TRBV11-3, the J gene TRBJ2-3; 7 bases fit TRBD2. Trimming cost V 2 bases and J 1 base; bases outside gene matches: 3. The CDR3 runs 15 residues. Germline V gene sequence: CDR1 SGHNT, CDR2 YENEEA. The CDR3 region has the DNA TGTGCCAGCAGCTTATGGAGCGGGGGCACAGATACGCAGTATTTT. As protein: CASSLWSGGTDTQYF.

This clone has just a few counts. This rearrangement joins TRBV10-3 to TRBJ1-1; 7 bases fit TRBD1. The junction had 2 bases not matched to a gene; V was cut back by 6 bases and J by 7 bases. Germline loops: CDR1 ENHRY, CDR2 SYGVKD. The CDR3 is made up of 11 amino acids. CDR3 DNA: TGTGCCATCAGGAGGGACAGTGAAGCTTTCTTT. Amino acids: CAIRRDSEAFF.

There are a few counts of this clone. J is TRBJ1-4 and V is TRBV2; 9 bases match TRBD1. Per the germline V gene, CDR1 is SNHLY and CDR2 is FYNNEI. V gave up 6 bases and J gave up 1 base; unmatched junction bases: 3. CDR3 size: 15 residues. CDR3 nucleotides: TGTGCCAGCAGGGGACAGGGAGAAACTAATGAAAAACTGTTTTTT. Translating it yields CASRGQGETNEKLFF.

The J gene is TRBJ1-4, the V gene TRBV9, with 9 positions matching TRBD1. J lost 7 bases, V lost 7 bases, and 8 bases had no gene match. This CDR3 region has 14 residues. The germline V gene has CDR1 SGDLS and CDR2 YYNGEE. CDR3 residues: CASAAGTGIEKLFF. CDR3 coding DNA: TGTGCCAGCGCGGCCGGGACAGGGATTGAAAAACTGTTTTTT.

The table lists this clone with a count of one. The V gene is TRBV4-1, the J gene TRBJ2-5; perhaps TRBD1 as D (6 bases). The V gene lost 2 bases and the J gene lost 5 bases, with 21 bases spanning the gap. Germline lookup yields CDR1 MGHRA and CDR2 YSYEKL. The CDR3 length is 17 residues. CDR3 nucleotide sequence: TGCGCCAGCAGCCAAACGTCGCAGGGGACCCTCCGGGAGACCCAGTACTTC. Protein: CASSQTSQGTLRETQYF.

The genes are TRBV5-4 and TRBJ2-5; TRBD2 aligns across 8 bases. J gave up 1 base and V 3 bases, and 2 bases lay outside the gene matches. The CDR3 covers 14 residues. The germline V gene has CDR1 SGHNT and CDR2 YYREEE (reference sequence). The CDR3 DNA sequence: TGTGCCAGCAGCTATGGACTAGCCCAAGAGACCCAGTACTTC. Translated: CASSYGLAQETQYF.

The rearrangement links TRBV6-4 to TRBJ2-2; D is unresolved. Per germline, CDR1 MRHNA and CDR2 SNTAGT. V was pared by 2 bases and J by 3 bases, with 4 bases between. CDR3 size: 13 residues. CDR3 in amino acids: CASSDRDTGELFF. CDR3 nucleotides: TGTGCCAGCAGTGACAGGGACACCGGGGAGCTGTTTTTT.

This clone has just one count. The J gene is TRBJ2-5, the V gene TRBV7-9; possibly TRBD1 for D (5 bases). This CDR3 spans 15 amino acids. Between the trimmed V and J ends, which lost 5 bases and 5 bases, there was a span of 18 bases. Germline CDR1 and CDR2: SEHNR and FQNEAQ (reference sequence). The CDR3 DNA follows: TGTGCCAGCAGCCCCAACGTGACAGTCCAGGAGACCCAGTACTTC. This translates into CASSPNVTVQETQYF.

This clone was picked up one time. V gene TRBV18 combines with J gene TRBJ2-6; 7 nucleotides line up with TRBD2. Trimming at V came to 6 bases and at J to 0 bases, leaving 14 bases not matched to a gene. In germline, CDR1 is KGHSH, CDR2 LQKENI. The CDR3 consists of 19 residues. The CDR3 sequence is CASSPGEGLGFSGANVLTF. Written as DNA, the CDR3 is TGTGCCAGCTCGCCCGGGGAGGGTCTGGGATTCTCTGGGGCCAACGTCCTGACTTTC.

Remarks on this clone: Compared with germline, one end of the junction differs, possibly owing to a read error. The V call is TRBV29-1, the J call TRBJ2-5; 7 nucleotides match TRBD1. The CDR3 is made up of 12 amino acids. Germline lookup yields CDR1 SQVTM and CDR2 ANQGSEA. CDR3 nucleotides: TGCAGCGTACAGACAGGGCAAGAGGCCCAGTACTTC. Amino acid sequence: CSVQTGQEAQYF.

The V call is TRBV19, the J call TRBJ1-6; tentatively, D is TRBD1 (5 bases). Per the germline V gene, CDR1 is LNHDA and CDR2 is SQIVND (reference sequence). V was clipped by 9 bases and J by 3 bases, with 12 bases between them. There are 14 residues in the CDR3. CDR3 nucleotides: TGTGCCAGCCGGGACGGAGACTATAATTCACCCCTCCACTTT. Protein: CASRDGDYNSPLHF.

In this sample, this clone turned up a few times. The chain joins TRBV30 to TRBJ2-4, with D possibly being TRBD2 (6 bases). Germline loops: CDR1 GTSNPN, CDR2 SVGIG (reference sequence). V was clipped by 2 bases and J by 5 bases, with 13 bases between them. This CDR3 spans 14 amino acids. In DNA, the CDR3 is TGTGCCTGGAGTTTATTCGGAGGGCAAAACATTCAGTACTTC. Residues: CAWSLFGGQNIQYF.

The chain carries TRBV27 and TRBJ2-1, with 8 positions matching TRBD2. Germline CDR1 is MNHEY and CDR2 is SMNVEV (reference sequence). V shed 5 bases and J 3 bases; nucleotides not matched to a gene: 15. The CDR3 length is 18 residues. CDR3: CASSPTHRGRSGYNEQFF. The DNA of the CDR3 is TGTGCCAGCAGTCCTACCCACCGCGGGAGGTCGGGCTACAATGAGCAGTTCTTC.

The V call is TRBV7-9, the J call TRBJ2-3; 11 nucleotides align to TRBD2. CDR1 is SEHNR, CDR2 FQNEAQ, per germline (reference sequence). The length of the CDR3 is 17 residues. V was pared by 5 bases and J by 2 bases, with 9 bases of the junction left unmatched. The DNA for the CDR3 is TGTGCCAGCAGCCCGATAGCGGGGGGGGCCCCCACAGATACGCAGTATTTT. It translates to CASSPIAGGAPTDTQYF.

CDR3 sequence: CASSQDLTDRRQSYEQYF. CDR3 coding DNA: TGCGCCAGCAGCCAAGATCTAACCGACCGCCGCCAGTCATACGAGCAGTACTTC. The chain carries TRBV4-3 and TRBJ2-7, with D uncertain. This CDR3 is built from 18 residues. Germline-derived CDR1 and CDR2 are LGHNA and YSLEER. The V and J ends lost 0 bases and 4 bases respectively, with 22 bases between them.

The gene calls are TRBV11-3 and TRBJ2-3, with D uncertain. Between the trimmed V and J ends, which lost 1 base and 0 bases, there was a span of 2 bases. The CDR3 consists of 13 residues. CDR1 and CDR2 from the germline V gene are SGHNT and YENEEA. CDR3 nucleotide sequence: TGTGCCAGCAGCTTAGTAAGCACAGATACGCAGTATTTT. Its protein is CASSLVSTDTQYF. Filled out from reference TRBV11-3 and TRBJ2-3, the complete variable domain reads EAGVVQSPRYKIIEKKQPVAFWCNPISGHNTLYWYLQNLGQGPELLIRYENEEAVDDSQLPKDRFSAERLKGVDSTLKIQPAELGDSAVYLCASSLVSTDTQYFGPGTRLTVL.

The chain combines TRBV6-5 with TRBJ2-4; TRBD1 matches 7 bases. CDR3 length: 16 residues. Germline lookup yields CDR1 MNHEY and CDR2 SVGAGI. After removal of 4 bases from V and 0 bases from J, the junction contained 6 bases not matched to a gene. The CDR3, as DNA: TGTGCCAGCAGTTCCCCGGGACAGATAGCCAAAAACATTCAGTACTTC. This gives the protein CASSSPGQIAKNIQYF.

The chain couples TRBV4-1 to TRBJ1-3, with 8 bases matching TRBD1. This CDR3 is 19 amino acids long. Germline V gene data show CDR1 as MGHRA and CDR2 as YSYEKL. The trim removed 4 bases at V and 4 bases at J, leaving 18 bases unmatched. In nucleotides, the CDR3 is TGCGCCAGCAGCCGTACAGGGGGACAGACCCATACCGACGGAAACACCATATATTTT. Protein sequence: CASSRTGGQTHTDGNTIYF.

This sequence joins TRBV6-5 and TRBJ2-5; perhaps TRBD2 as D (5 bases). Germline V gene sequence: CDR1 MNHEY, CDR2 SVGAGI. The CDR3 totals 11 residues. The V end lost 10 bases, the J end lost 4 bases, and 10 bases lay between the germline ends. The CDR3 nucleotides read TGTGCCACCACCCGGGGAGAGACCCAGTACTTC. Translated, it gives CATTRGETQYF.

The chain carries TRBV18 and TRBJ2-2; no firm D call. With 6 bases removed from V and 2 bases from J, the gap between germline ends came to 4 bases. CDR1 is KGHSH and CDR2 is LQKENI in the germline V gene. This CDR3 comprises 12 residues. The CDR3 coding sequence is TGTGCCAGCTCGAAAAACACCGGGGAGCTGTTTTTT. Its protein is CASSKNTGELFF. Using reference TRBV18 and TRBJ2-2 for the parts outside the CDR3, the full variable domain is NAGVMQNPRHLVRRRGQEARLRCSPMKGHSHVYWYRQLPEEGLKFMVYLQKENIIDESGMPKERFSAEFPKEGPSILRIQQVVRGDSAAYFCASSKNTGELFFGEGSRLTVL.